This TCR beta chain is from a study of cytomegalovirus exposure and HLA in healthy donors. This PCR relied on a set of 60 Vbeta primers and 13 Jbeta primers. Sequencing used immunoSEQ multiplex PCR; TCRdb keeps in-frame clones, though not all of them. This sample has approximately 180,000 clones, with about 76% found just once. This clone was found a few times. Its matching antigen is unknown. Germline V gene sequence: CDR1 LNHDA, CDR2 SQIVND (reference sequence). Between the trimmed V and J ends, which lost 5 bases and 2 bases, there was a span of 13 bases. CDR3 length: 14 residues. Study-level findings and limits: In a later analysis, specific HLA alleles were associated with around 17,000 TCR beta sequences at a 0.05 false discovery rate. Cytomegalovirus status, reportedly, was diagnosed with high specificity and sensitivity by the classifier. TCR beta V segments were, for the most part, productive about 87% or about 30% of the time in an earlier analysis.

This clonotype was obtained from a woman aged 45-65 years in good health and CMV-seronegative. Sample: PBMCs. The rearrangement uses TRBV19 and TRBJ2-7, with D perhaps matching TRBD1 (5 bases). DNA of the CDR3: TGTGCCAGTAGTCCCCCAGGGATGCCCTACGAGCAGTACTTC. Translation gives CASSPPGMPYEQYF.